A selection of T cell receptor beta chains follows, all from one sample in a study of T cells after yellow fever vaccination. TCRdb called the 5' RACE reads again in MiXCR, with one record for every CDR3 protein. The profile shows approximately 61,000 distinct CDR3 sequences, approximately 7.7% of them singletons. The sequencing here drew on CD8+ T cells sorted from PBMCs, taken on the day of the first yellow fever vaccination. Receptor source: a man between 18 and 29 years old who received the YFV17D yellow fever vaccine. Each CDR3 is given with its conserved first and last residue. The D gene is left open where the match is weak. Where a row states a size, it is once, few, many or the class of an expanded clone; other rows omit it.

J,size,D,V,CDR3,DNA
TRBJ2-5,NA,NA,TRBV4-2,CASSQETGGQETQYF,TGTGCCAGCAGCCAGGAGACAGGCGGCCAAGAGACCCAGTACTTC
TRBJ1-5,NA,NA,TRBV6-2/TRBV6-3,CASSFSDTLIYSNQPQHF,TGTGCCAGCAGTTTTTCGGACACTCTGATCTATAGCAATCAGCCCCAGCATTTT
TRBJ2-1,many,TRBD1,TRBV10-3,CAIRKVPGQGDNEQFF,TGTGCCATCAGAAAAGTCCCGGGACAGGGAGACAATGAGCAGTTCTTC
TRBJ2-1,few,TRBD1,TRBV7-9,CASSLGDRGYFNEQFF,TGTGCCAGCAGCTTAGGCGACAGGGGCTACTTCAATGAGCAGTTCTTC
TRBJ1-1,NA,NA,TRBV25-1,CASSEWSETEAFF,TGTGCCAGCAGTGAATGGTCCGAGACTGAAGCTTTCTTT
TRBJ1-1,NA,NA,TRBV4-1,CASSQPRDGEMNTEAFF,TGCGCCAGCAGCCAACCCCGGGACGGAGAGATGAACACTGAAGCTTTCTTT
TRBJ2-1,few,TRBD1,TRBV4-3,CASSQDRGPFSSGQFF,TGCGCCAGCAGCCAGGACAGGGGGCCCTTCAGCAGTGGGCAGTTCTTC
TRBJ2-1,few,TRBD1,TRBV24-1,CATSDVRGPYNEQFF,TGTGCCACCAGTGATGTCAGGGGGCCCTACAATGAGCAGTTCTTC
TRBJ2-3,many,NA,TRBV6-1,CASSEATTELTDTQYF,TGTGCCAGCAGTGAAGCGACAACAGAACTCACAGATACGCAGTATTTT
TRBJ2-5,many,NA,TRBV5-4,CASSPHRWGAETQYF,TGTGCCAGCAGCCCCCACCGTTGGGGGGCGGAGACCCAGTACTTC
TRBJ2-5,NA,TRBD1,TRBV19,CASSIVSDREETQYF,TGTGCCAGTAGTATAGTCTCCGACAGGGAAGAGACCCAGTACTTC
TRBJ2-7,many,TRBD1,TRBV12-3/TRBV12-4,CASSHGQGLTEQYF,TGTGCCAGCAGCCACGGACAGGGGCTTACGGAGCAGTACTTC
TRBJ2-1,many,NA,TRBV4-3,CASSQAHRSSYNEQFF,TGCGCCAGCAGCCAAGCGCATAGGAGCTCCTACAATGAGCAGTTCTTC
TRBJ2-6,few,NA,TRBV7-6,CASSLARQEPSGANVLTF,TGTGCCAGCAGCTTAGCCCGCCAGGAGCCCTCTGGGGCCAACGTCCTGACTTTC
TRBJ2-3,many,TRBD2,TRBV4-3,CASSQGLAGPDTQYF,TGCGCCAGCAGCCAAGGACTAGCGGGGCCAGATACGCAGTATTTT
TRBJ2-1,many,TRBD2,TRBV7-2,CASRLLSGGQDEQFF,TGTGCCAGCCGATTGCTCAGCGGGGGGCAGGATGAGCAGTTCTTC
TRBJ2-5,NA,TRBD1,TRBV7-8,CASGSGAGGSRETQYF,TGTGCCAGCGGCTCCGGGGCAGGGGGATCGAGGGAGACCCAGTACTTC
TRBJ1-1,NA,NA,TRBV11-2,CASSLGSSTEAFF,TGTGCCAGCAGCTTAGGGTCGAGCACTGAAGCTTTCTTT
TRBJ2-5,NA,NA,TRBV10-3,CAISDRSQETQYF,TGTGCCATCAGTGACAGGAGCCAAGAGACCCAGTACTTC
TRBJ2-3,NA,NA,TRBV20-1,CSASGGPYTQYF,TGCAGTGCTAGTGGGGGGCCGTATACGCAGTATTTT